This T cell receptor beta chain is drawn from a study of T cell responses to AZD1222 COVID-19 vaccine. Whole-study findings and limits: In the spike-specific TCR repertoire, nearly half reportedly target unmutated variant regions. Repertoire collection took place solely once the T cell response had peaked. CD4 TCRs covered the whole spike, strongest at regions 160-218 and 743-854.

As regards this clone: Its specificity is not known.

Germline values: CDR1 SEHNR, CDR2 FQNEAQ (reference sequence). V shed 6 bases, J shed 4 bases, and the junction held 5 bases outside the gene matches. CDR3 length: 13 amino acids. Measured with immunoSEQ multiplex PCR; TCRdb has only the in-frame clones, and not every one. The data contain under 200,000 clones, approximately 90% of them singletons. This TCR derives from an adult who received the MenACWY meningococcal vaccine as a control. The rearrangement uses TRBV7-9 and TRBJ1-2; 7 bases are a match to TRBD1. The material was peripheral blood, obtained 28 days after the second dose of the MenACWY control vaccine. The DNA for the CDR3 is TGTGCCAGCAGTCCCGACAGGGCCTATGGCTACACCTTC. Translation gives CASSPDRAYGYTF. The entire variable domain, with the rest obtained from reference TRBV7-9 and TRBJ1-2, is as follows: DTGVSQNPRHKITKRGQNVTFRCDPISEHNRLYWYRQTLGQGPEFLTYFQNEAQLEKSRLLSDRFSAERPKGSFSTLEIQRTEQGDSAMYLCASSPDRAYGYTFGSGTRLTVV.